This TCR beta chain was recovered during a study of radiation and T cells in renal cell carcinoma. Study-wide results and caveats: Tumor samples were small regions of 0.9 to 1 g. Irradiated tumors held more dominant CDR3 motifs than control tumors.

Details on this clone: Its antigen is unknown.

This CDR3 has 18 amino acids. Sample treatment: treatment-naive control, cytoreductive nephrectomy. Sequencing used immunoSEQ multiplex PCR; TCRdb keeps in-frame clones, though not all of them. The sample carries over 10,000 clones, less than 70% recorded once. This sample comprised tumor tissue, obtained from a patient whose treatment was nephrectomy without radiotherapy. The chain combines TRBV21-1 with TRBJ2-6; TRBD1 is the table's D call and was not checked against the DNA. TRBV21-1 is noted as a pseudogene. The source of this sequence is a woman aged 80 or over with renal cell carcinoma. CDR3: CASSEPGQGSSGANVLTF. CDR3 in DNA: TGTGCCAGCAGCGAACCGGGACAGGGTTCCTCTGGGGCCAACGTCCTGACTTTC.